These 21 T cell receptor beta chains were sequenced from one sample in a study of regulatory and conventional T cells in RAG deficiency. The sorted conventional CD4+ T cells were CD25-low and CD127-high, with genomic DNA sequenced. Here immunoSEQ multiplex PCR was the method, and the copy in TCRdb shows in-frame clones only, minus some. This table holds around 12,000 clones, more than 85% found once. This sample was shared with a second study, whose subject was regulatory T cells. This second report adds: The primer mix had 52 TRBV and 13 TRBJ primers.

What was sequenced was CD4+ effector T cells sorted from blood. These receptors were collected from a human donor in good health.

The V gene is TRBV7-9, the J gene TRBJ2-2; 8 bases match TRBD1. The CDR3 sequence is 18 residues long. CDR1 SEHNR and CDR2 FQNEAQ come from the germline V gene (reference sequence). Trimming at V came to 1 base and at J to 0 bases, leaving 7 bases not matched to a gene. This chain's CDR3 is CASSLGGRGQANTGELFF. CDR3 sequence (DNA): TGTGCCAGCAGCTTAGGGGGTAGGGGACAGGCGAACACCGGGGAGCTGTTTTTT.

This clone was seen a few times. The chain employs TRBV2 and TRBJ2-7; 7 bases match TRBD2. The V and J ends lost 4 bases and 3 bases, in that order; junction bases with no gene match: 12. CDR1 and CDR2 (germline): SNHLY, FYNNEI. The CDR3 length is 16 residues. The CDR3 bases are TGTGCCAGCAGTGTTGGACTAGGGAATCACCTCTACGAGCAGTACTTC. Its protein product is CASSVGLGNHLYEQYF.

The V gene is TRBV5-5, the J gene TRBJ2-5; TRBD1 agrees at 7 bases. The CDR3 consists of 15 residues. CDR1 SGHKS and CDR2 YYEKEE come from the germline V gene (reference sequence). Germline trimming cut 3 bases from V and 5 bases from J; bases unmatched to any gene: 10. CDR3 region: CASSSRGIQGETQYF. The CDR3 DNA sequence: TGTGCCAGCAGCTCCAGGGGGATCCAGGGTGAGACCCAGTACTTC.

This rearrangement joins TRBV2 to TRBJ2-1; D might be TRBD1 (6 bases). Trimming removed 5 bases at V and 0 bases at J, with 14 bases between. Germline-derived CDR1 and CDR2 are SNHLY and FYNNEI. The CDR3 is made up of 16 amino acids. The CDR3 loop reads CASSPRGLLSYNEQFF. Here the CDR3 DNA reads TGTGCCAGCAGTCCGAGGGGGTTACTCTCCTACAATGAGCAGTTCTTC.

This chain links TRBV5-1 with TRBJ1-1, with D possibly being TRBD1 (5 bases). This CDR3 is 14 amino acids long. The germline CDR1 and CDR2 sequences are SGHRS and YFSETQ. V gave up 2 bases and J gave up 3 bases, with 11 bases separating them. The chain's CDR3 is CASSFRVGDTEAFF. In DNA form, the CDR3 reads TGCGCCAGCAGCTTCAGGGTAGGGGACACTGAAGCTTTCTTT.

This sequence joins TRBV5-1 and TRBJ2-1, with 10 bases that match TRBD2. CDR3 length equals 14 residues. The germline V gene has CDR1 SGHRS and CDR2 YFSETQ. The V segment lost 5 bases and the J segment 6 bases; nucleotides outside the gene matches: 5. The CDR3 loop is CASRGLAEFNEQFF. In nucleotides, the CDR3 is TGCGCCAGCAGAGGACTAGCGGAGTTCAATGAGCAGTTCTTC.

This chain joins TRBV6-6 and TRBJ1-1, with D uncertain. Deletions cut 6 bases from V and 0 bases from J, with 8 bases between. CDR1 is MNHNY, CDR2 SVGAGI, per germline (reference sequence). The CDR3 spans 13 residues. The CDR3 coding sequence is TGTGCCAGCAGGGAGGTGATGAACACTGAAGCTTTCTTT. Its translation is CASREVMNTEAFF.

CDR3 bases: TGCGCCAGCAGCCCCGGGACAGGAGACACTGAAGCTTTCTTT. Protein: CASSPGTGDTEAFF. This chain joins TRBV5-1 and TRBJ1-1; 8 bases map to TRBD1. This CDR3 comprises 14 residues. Germline values: CDR1 SGHRS, CDR2 YFSETQ. The J segment lost 3 bases and the V segment lost 4 bases, leaving 5 bases of the junction unmatched.

J is TRBJ1-6 and V is TRBV7-2, with D unresolved. CDR3 length equals 13 residues. Per the germline V gene, CDR1 is SGHTA and CDR2 is FQGNSA. V lost 5 bases to trimming and J lost 10 bases, with 12 bases between them. The CDR3, as DNA: TGTGCCAGCAGCCCAGGAGTCGGGTCACCCCTCCACTTT. It codes for CASSPGVGSPLHF.

This chain joins TRBV7-9 and TRBJ1-2; D unclear. V lost 4 bases and J 8 bases, leaving 20 bases between the germline ends. CDR3 length equals 15 residues. From germline, CDR1 is SEHNR and CDR2 FQNEAQ (reference sequence). This CDR3 reads CASSSFLLKAGGYTF. The CDR3 region has the DNA TGTGCCAGCAGCTCCTTTTTGCTCAAGGCCGGGGGCTACACCTTC.

The chain couples TRBV14 to TRBJ2-3; D is possibly TRBD1 (6 bases). In germline, CDR1 is SGHDN, CDR2 FVKESK. The CDR3 contains 13 residues. The V and J ends lost 3 bases and 3 bases respectively, with 7 bases between them. CDR3 amino acids: CASSHTGTDTQYF. CDR3 DNA: TGTGCCAGCAGCCATACAGGGACAGATACGCAGTATTTT.

The V and J genes are TRBV28 and TRBJ1-4; D remains unclear. CDR3 size: 16 residues. Germline V gives CDR1 MDHEN, CDR2 SYDVKM. Trimming cost V 6 bases and J 6 bases, with 20 bases left between them. This CDR3 reads CASSPTYGTGDEKLFF. CDR3 DNA sequence: TGTGCCAGCAGCCCGACGTATGGAACGGGTGATGAAAAACTGTTTTTT.

The J gene is TRBJ1-6, the V gene TRBV19; D unclear. The CDR3 extends over 16 amino acids. Trimming removed 4 bases from V and 10 bases from J, with 20 bases in between. The germline CDR1 and CDR2 sequences are LNHDA and SQIVND (reference sequence). This CDR3 is CASSTPRVRSPSPLHF. The CDR3 bases are TGTGCCAGTAGTACCCCTCGGGTGCGCAGCCCCTCACCCCTCCACTTT.

This clone showed up just once. The gene calls are TRBV5-1 and TRBJ2-7; D gene unclear. The CDR3 contains 14 residues. Trimming took 0 bases from V and 0 from J, leaving 7 bases between them. Germline CDR1 is SGHRS and CDR2 is YFSETQ. This chain's CDR3 is CASSLDPGSYEQYF. CDR3 nucleotides: TGCGCCAGCAGCTTGGATCCAGGCTCCTACGAGCAGTACTTC.

The chain is built from TRBV18 and TRBJ2-7, with 8 bases that match TRBD1. The CDR3 is 15 residues long. J was trimmed by 2 bases and V by 2 bases; bases with no gene match: 5. CDR1 is KGHSH and CDR2 is LQKENI in the germline V gene. CDR3 loop: CASSPDRGSTYEQYF. CDR3 DNA sequence: TGTGCCAGCTCACCAGACAGGGGTAGCACCTACGAGCAGTACTTC.

This clone was detected once. Relative to the germline gene, one junction end is altered; a read error may explain this. The identical CDR3 is also encoded by other nucleotide sequences in the sample. The rearrangement joins TRBV30 to TRBJ1-3; tentative D call: TRBD1 (5 bases). The CDR3 sequence is 17 residues long. Germline V lookup: CDR1 GTSNPN, CDR2 SVGIG (reference sequence). The CDR3 sequence: CAWSVRGAAGSGNTTYF. Here the CDR3 DNA reads TGCGCCTGGAGTGTACGAGGGGCGGCGGGCTCTGGAAACACCACATATTTT.

In regard to this clone: Its ends do not fully match the called genes, so a read error is possible. The same CDR3 arises from other DNA sequences in this sample as well. The V gene is TRBV5-4, the J gene TRBJ2-7, with 9 bases fitting TRBD2. Germline V CDR1 and CDR2: SGHNT, YYREEE (reference sequence). CDR3 length: 13 amino acids. The chain's CDR3 is CASRREGAYEQYF. CDR3 sequence (DNA): TGTGCCAGCAGGCGGGAGGGGGCCTACGAGCAGTACTTT. Complete variable domain (other parts from reference TRBV5-4 and TRBJ2-7): ETGVTQSPTHLIKTRGQQVTLRCSSQSGHNTVSWYQQALGQGPQFIFQYYREEENGRGNFPPRFSGLQFPNYSSELNVNALELDDSALYLCASRREGAYEQYFGPGTRLTVT.

V is TRBV13 and J is TRBJ2-7; no definite D call. The CDR3 loop spans 15 amino acids. The germline CDR1 and CDR2 sequences are PRHDT and FYEKMQ (reference sequence). Deletions cut 0 bases from V and 3 bases from J, with 12 bases between. The CDR3 loop is CASSLGHGFFYEQYF. The CDR3 DNA is TGTGCCAGCAGCTTAGGACACGGCTTCTTCTACGAGCAGTACTTC. The whole variable domain, filled in from reference TRBV13 and TRBJ2-7, reads AAGVIQSPRHLIKEKRETATLKCYPIPRHDTVYWYQQGPGQDPQFLISFYEKMQSDKGSIPDRFSAQQFSDYHSELNMSSLELGDSALYFCASSLGHGFFYEQYFGPGTRLTVT.

This chain uses TRBV2 with TRBJ1-2, with TRBD1 matching over 7 bases. This CDR3 is 14 amino acids long. The germline CDR1 and CDR2 sequences are SNHLY and FYNNEI. The ends lost 6 bases at V and 4 bases at J; junction bases unmatched: 8. The CDR3 protein is CASRRETGPYGYTF. The CDR3 nucleotides read TGTGCCAGCAGGAGAGAGACAGGGCCCTATGGCTACACCTTC.

V usage is TRBV28 and J usage is TRBJ1-2, with D uncertain. Germline V lookup: CDR1 MDHEN, CDR2 SYDVKM. The CDR3 loop spans 12 amino acids. V lost 1 base to trimming and J lost 8 bases, with 8 bases between them. The CDR3 region has the DNA TGTGCCAGCAGTTTATTTGGGGAAGGCTACACCTTC. Protein sequence: CASSLFGEGYTF.

The chain uses TRBV7-9 and TRBJ2-1, with D perhaps assigned TRBD1 or TRBD2 (5 bases each). CDR3 length: 12 amino acids. The ends were cut back, 1 base at V and 10 bases at J, with 8 bases in the middle. Germline CDR1 SEHNR, CDR2 FQNEAQ (reference sequence). This CDR3 reads CASSLVGEEQFF. DNA for the CDR3: TGTGCCAGCAGCTTAGTGGGGGAGGAGCAGTTCTTC.